This T cell receptor beta chain is drawn from a study of blood T cell repertoires in COVID-19 (dated by TCRdb to 2020 to 2022). Context from the whole study: Collaborator samples came from the United States, Italy and Spain and covered acute and convalescent phases of COVID-19. Sample metadata almost always included a de-identified subject ID, COVID-19 status, age in years and sex. The prospective study material was composed of cDNA or gDNA derived from T cells, B-cell-depleted T cells, or PBMCs. HLA class I and class II types, where available, came from metadata supplied by the sample provider rather than from assay-based typing. The repertoires were released in a freely available public database intended as a resource for research on the immune response to SARS-CoV-2. Samples were obtained from the ongoing ImmuneRACE study (first 160 participants) and from some 1,300 subjects provided by 6 global collaborators. The dataset comprised deeply sampled blood TCRbeta repertoires from subjects exposed to, actively infected with, or recovered from COVID-19.

The collaborating institutions used their own protocols to collect whole blood in K2EDTA tubes. Collaborator samples were shipped for TCRbeta analysis as frozen whole blood, isolated PBMCs, or DNA extracted from either sample type. The immunoSEQ Assay, a bias-controlled multiplex PCR, was used to amplify TCRbeta CDR3 regions from genomic DNA. Per the authors' processing: The number of nucleated cells in each sample was estimated from the amplification of reference gene primers within the assay. To quantify the absolute abundance of each unique TCRbeta CDR3 rearrangement, sequence reads were collapsed and filtered. For each sample, productive Simpson clonality was calculated as the square root of Simpson's diversity index over productive rearrangements. This is the immuneACCESS table as TCRdb keeps it, with only in-frame sequences that have V and J called. A part of the clones is gone; compared with another copy, unresolved V genes explain less than half, and the rest is unexplained. The DNA gave D and trimming, while V, J and clone size come from that table. The sample has roughly 330,000 clones on record, roughly 83% of them singletons. 1.6% of the sample goes to the ten largest clones.

Study-wide findings and limitations: The amount of clinical and demographic metadata varied by source and participant and was provided uncurated.

The CDR3 goes from the cysteine to the phenylalanine over 16 residues. Only the CDR3 region is kept as DNA, spanning 48 bases read in frame from base 1. The germline ends are 10 bases apart after V is trimmed by 0 bases and J by 0 bases. From a lookup of the germline V gene, CDR1 and CDR2 are SGDLS and YYNGEE. Turning to this clone: What antigen it recognizes has not been identified. Within one base of it there is no much larger clone, and no base qualities were kept.

This TCR came from a woman in her 50s with acute or convalescent COVID-19. The sequencing input was peripheral blood. The V gene is TRBV9 and the J gene is TRBJ2-1, and TRBD2 may be the D gene, going by 6 matching bases. CDR3 reads: CASSVGAGSSYNEQFF. The DNA reads as follows: TGTGCCAGCAGCGTAGGGGCGGGGAGCTCCTACAATGAGCAGTTCTTC.